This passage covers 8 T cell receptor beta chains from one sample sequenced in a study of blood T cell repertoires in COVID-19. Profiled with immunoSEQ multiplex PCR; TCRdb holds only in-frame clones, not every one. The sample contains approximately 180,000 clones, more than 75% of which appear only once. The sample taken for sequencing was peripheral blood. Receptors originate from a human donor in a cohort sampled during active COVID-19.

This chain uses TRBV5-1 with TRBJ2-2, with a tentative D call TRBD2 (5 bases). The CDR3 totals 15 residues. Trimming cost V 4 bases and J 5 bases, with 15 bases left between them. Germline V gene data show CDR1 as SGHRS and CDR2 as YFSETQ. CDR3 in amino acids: CASSIARAVTGELFF. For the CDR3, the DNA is TGCGCCAGCAGCATAGCGAGGGCGGTTACCGGGGAGCTGTTTTTT.

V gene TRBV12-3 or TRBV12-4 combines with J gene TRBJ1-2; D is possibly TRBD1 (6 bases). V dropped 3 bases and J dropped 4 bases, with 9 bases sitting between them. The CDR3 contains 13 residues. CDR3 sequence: CASSFQQGYGYTF. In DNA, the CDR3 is TGTGCCAGCAGTTTTCAACAGGGCTATGGCTACACCTTC.

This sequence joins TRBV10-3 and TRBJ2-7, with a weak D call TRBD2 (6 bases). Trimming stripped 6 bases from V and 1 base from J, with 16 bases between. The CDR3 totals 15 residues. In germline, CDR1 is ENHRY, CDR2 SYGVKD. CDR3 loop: CAISLGSGLSYEQYF. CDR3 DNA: TGTGCCATCAGCCTCGGGAGCGGGCTATCCTACGAGCAGTACTTC.

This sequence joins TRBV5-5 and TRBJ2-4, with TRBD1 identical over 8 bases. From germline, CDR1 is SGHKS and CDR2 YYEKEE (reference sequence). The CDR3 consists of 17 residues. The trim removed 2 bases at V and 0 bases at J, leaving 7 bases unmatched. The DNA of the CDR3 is TGTGCCAGCAGCTTCTACCGGGACAGGATAGCCAAAAACATTCAGTACTTC. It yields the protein CASSFYRDRIAKNIQYF.

CDR3: CSASRPSPGQETQYF. CDR3 sequence (DNA): TGCAGTGCTAGTAGACCTTCCCCAGGGCAAGAGACCCAGTACTTC. This chain joins TRBV20-1 and TRBJ2-5; the D gene is possibly TRBD1 (5 bases). CDR3 size: 15 residues. The V end lost 3 bases, the J end lost 2 bases, and 16 bases lay between the germline ends. Germline assignment: CDR1 DFQATT and CDR2 SNEGSKA (reference sequence).

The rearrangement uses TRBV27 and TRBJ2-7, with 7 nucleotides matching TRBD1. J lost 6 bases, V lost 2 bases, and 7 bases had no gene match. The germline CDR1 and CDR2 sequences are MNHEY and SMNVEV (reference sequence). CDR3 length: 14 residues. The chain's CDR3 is CASSLTRDSLEQYF. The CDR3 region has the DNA TGTGCCAGCAGTTTAACCCGGGACAGTCTCGAGCAGTACTTC.

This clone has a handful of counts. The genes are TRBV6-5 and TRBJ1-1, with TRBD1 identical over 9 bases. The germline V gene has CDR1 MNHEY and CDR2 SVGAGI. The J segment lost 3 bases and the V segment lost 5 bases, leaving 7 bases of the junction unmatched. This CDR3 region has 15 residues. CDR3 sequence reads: CASSTNRDRDTEAFF. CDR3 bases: TGTGCCAGCAGTACGAACCGGGACAGGGACACTGAAGCTTTCTTT.

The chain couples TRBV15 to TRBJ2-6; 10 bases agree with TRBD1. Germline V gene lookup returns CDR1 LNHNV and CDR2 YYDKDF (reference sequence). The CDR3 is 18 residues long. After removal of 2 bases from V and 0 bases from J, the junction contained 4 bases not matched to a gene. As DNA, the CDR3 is TGTGCCACCAGCAGACCGGGACAGGGGACCTCTGGGGCCAACGTCCTGACTTTC. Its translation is CATSRPGQGTSGANVLTF.